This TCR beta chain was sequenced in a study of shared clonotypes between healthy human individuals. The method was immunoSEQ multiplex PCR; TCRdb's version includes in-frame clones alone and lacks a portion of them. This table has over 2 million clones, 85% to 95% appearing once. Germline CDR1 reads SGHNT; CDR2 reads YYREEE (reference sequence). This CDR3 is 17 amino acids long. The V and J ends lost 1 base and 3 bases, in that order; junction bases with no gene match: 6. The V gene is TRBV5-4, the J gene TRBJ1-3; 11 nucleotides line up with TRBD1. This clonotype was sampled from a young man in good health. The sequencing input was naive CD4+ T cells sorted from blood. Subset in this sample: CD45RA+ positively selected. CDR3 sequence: CASSLRRDRGFGNTIYF. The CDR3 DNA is TGTGCCAGCAGCTTGAGACGGGACAGGGGGTTTGGAAACACCATATATTTT. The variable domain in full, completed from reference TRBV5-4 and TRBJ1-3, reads ETGVTQSPTHLIKTRGQQVTLRCSSQSGHNTVSWYQQALGQGPQFIFQYYREEENGRGNFPPRFSGLQFPNYSSELNVNALELDDSALYLCASSLRRDRGFGNTIYFGEGSWLTVV.